This TCR delta chain was identified during a study of gamma-delta T cells after stem cell transplantation. CDR1 GEAIGNYY and CDR2 EKD come from the germline V gene. This CDR3 has 24 residues. The ends lost 3 bases at V and 3 bases at J; junction bases unmatched: 31. As for this clone: This likely stems from a read error, as it lies one base from a far larger clone. Other DNA sequences in this specimen translate into the identical CDR3.

TCRdb reran clone calling via CATT on the RT-PCR reads. The data show a few hundred delta-chain clones, with 2.7% seen just once and 70% to 85% held by the top ten. This TCR was sampled from a human donor. It is not recorded whose cells these are; they may come from a transplant donor. Source material: gamma-delta T cells. The gene calls are TRDV2 and TRDJ1; 12 nucleotides agree with TRDD3. The CDR3 loop reads CACDGDSPTDPLGDTPVSADKLIF. As DNA, the CDR3 is TGTGCCTGTGACGGGGACTCCCCAACGGATCCACTGGGGGATACACCCGTCTCGGCCGATAAACTCATCTTT.